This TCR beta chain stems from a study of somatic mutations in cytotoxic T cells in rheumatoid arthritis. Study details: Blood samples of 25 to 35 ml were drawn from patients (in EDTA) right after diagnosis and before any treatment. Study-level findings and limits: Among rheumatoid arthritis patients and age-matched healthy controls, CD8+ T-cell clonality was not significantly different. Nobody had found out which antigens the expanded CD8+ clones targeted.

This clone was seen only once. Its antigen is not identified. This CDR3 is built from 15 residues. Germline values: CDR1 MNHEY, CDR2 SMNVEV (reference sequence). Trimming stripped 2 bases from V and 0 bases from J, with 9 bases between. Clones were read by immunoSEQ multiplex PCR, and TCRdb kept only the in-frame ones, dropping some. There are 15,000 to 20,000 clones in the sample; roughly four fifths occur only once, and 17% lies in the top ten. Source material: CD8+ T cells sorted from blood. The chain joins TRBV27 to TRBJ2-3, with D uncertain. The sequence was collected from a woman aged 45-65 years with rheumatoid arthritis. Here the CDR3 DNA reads TGTGCCAGCAGTTTAAGGGCAGCTAGCACAGATACGCAGTATTTT. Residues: CASSLRAASTDTQYF.